These 26 T cell receptor beta chains share one sample of origin, sequenced in a study of early T cells in non-severe SARS-CoV-2 infection. Each CDR3 protein gets one entry after TCRdb re-called the 5' RACE reads with MiXCR. The sample shows 68,000 or so distinct CDR3 sequences, approximately 13% of them seen only once. The sample was whole blood. The receptor source for this set is an adult who was a healthcare worker with PCR-confirmed SARS-CoV-2 infection or an uninfected control (not recorded which).

This clonotype was seen a handful of times. The chain combines TRBV10-3 with TRBJ1-6, with D maybe TRBD1 (6 bases). The CDR3 is made up of 16 amino acids. In germline, CDR1 is ENHRY, CDR2 SYGVKD. The V gene lost 3 bases and the J gene lost 8 bases, with 17 bases spanning the gap. The CDR3 DNA reads as TGTGCCATCAGTGAACGGACAGTATTTTTTGATTCACCCCTCCACTTT. Protein product: CAISERTVFFDSPLHF.

This clonotype has ten or more counts. The V call is TRBV20-1, the J call TRBJ1-2; D unclear. Per germline, CDR1 DFQATT and CDR2 SNEGSKA (reference sequence). The CDR3 runs to 13 residues. The V end lost 6 bases, the J end lost 8 bases, and 19 bases lay between the germline ends. CDR3 protein: CSAPAGVFKGYTF. The CDR3 DNA is TGCAGTGCCCCCGCCGGGGTCTTTAAGGGCTACACCTTC.

The table lists this clonotype with many counts. CDR3: CASSYSLQGALTGELFF. DNA for the CDR3: TGTGCCAGCAGTTACTCGCTCCAGGGGGCTTTAACCGGGGAGCTGTTTTTT. The V call is TRBV6-2 or TRBV6-3, the J call TRBJ2-2, with 8 positions matching TRBD1. Germline CDR1 MNHEY, CDR2 SVGEGT. J was trimmed by 5 bases and V by 0 bases; bases with no gene match: 8. The CDR3 is 17 residues long.

The chain recombines TRBV24-1 with TRBJ1-5; D unresolved. The CDR3 is 14 residues long. V was trimmed by 9 bases and J by 0 bases, leaving 11 bases between them. CDR1 is KGHDR, CDR2 SFDVKD, per germline. The CDR3 region has the DNA TGTGCCACCCAAGGCCCAACTAGCAATCAGCCCCAGCATTTT. This sequence encodes CATQGPTSNQPQHF.

The V gene is TRBV20-1, the J gene TRBJ1-2; D is undetermined. The CDR3 has 12 amino acids. Germline CDR1 DFQATT, CDR2 SNEGSKA (reference sequence). Trimming stripped 0 bases from V and 5 bases from J, with 7 bases between. Written as DNA, the CDR3 is TGCAGTGCTAGAGAAGGACGTTATGGCTACACCTTC. The encoded protein is CSAREGRYGYTF.

At least ten counts were recorded for this clonotype. This chain links TRBV20-1 with TRBJ2-1, with no clear D. The CDR3 has 12 residues. Germline lookup yields CDR1 DFQATT and CDR2 SNEGSKA (reference sequence). Deletions cut 2 bases from V and 5 bases from J, with 7 bases between. CDR3 DNA: TGCAGTGCTAGAAAGGTCGACAATGAGCAGTTCTTC. Its protein is CSARKVDNEQFF.

Turning to this clonotype: Since a much larger clone is just one base distant, this may be a read error. The chain joins TRBV5-1 to TRBJ2-7, with 9 bases fitting TRBD1. The V segment lost 5 bases and the J segment 6 bases; nucleotides outside the gene matches: 9. The CDR3 has 14 residues. Germline-derived CDR1 and CDR2 are SGHRS and YFSETQ. CDR3 in amino acids: CASRLGQGQREQYF. The CDR3 coding sequence is TGCGCCAGCAGGCTGGGACAGGGCCAGCGCGAGCAGTACTTC.

In its sample, this clonotype was seen many times. The gene calls are TRBV24-1 and TRBJ2-3; TRBD2 might be the D (6 bases). CDR3 length equals 17 residues. V lost 0 bases, J lost 3 bases, and 15 bases lay in between. CDR1 KGHDR and CDR2 SFDVKD come from the germline V gene. CDR3 DNA: TGTGCCACCAGTGATTTGCACGAGGGAGGTGGGACAGATACGCAGTATTTT. Protein product: CATSDLHEGGGTDTQYF.

The V and J genes are TRBV5-4 and TRBJ1-1; D is unclear. Trimming left V 0 bases short and J 10 bases short, with 10 bases between. Germline assignment: CDR1 SGHNT and CDR2 YYREEE (reference sequence). CDR3 length: 12 amino acids. As DNA, the CDR3 is TGTGCCAGCAGCTTGGAGGCCACGTTAGCTTTCTTT. This sequence encodes CASSLEATLAFF.

This clonotype has at least ten counts. The chain couples TRBV18 to TRBJ1-5, with a possible D match to TRBD1 (6 bases). Trimming removed 0 bases at V and 0 bases at J, with 12 bases between. CDR1 and CDR2 (germline): KGHSH, LQKENI. CDR3 length equals 17 residues. DNA of the CDR3: TGTGCCAGCTCACCACCGAGTAACAGGGATAGCAATCAGCCCCAGCATTTT. This gives the protein CASSPPSNRDSNQPQHF.

This clonotype was observed a handful of times. This sequence joins TRBV7-2 and TRBJ2-5, with TRBD2 identical over 8 bases. The J segment lost 0 bases and the V segment lost 2 bases, leaving 2 bases of the junction unmatched. CDR3 length equals 15 residues. Germline assignment: CDR1 SGHTA and CDR2 FQGNSA. CDR3 sequence reads: CASSLKRGYQETQYF. CDR3 in DNA: TGTGCCAGCAGCTTAAAGCGGGGGTACCAAGAGACCCAGTACTTC. The entire variable domain, with the rest obtained from reference TRBV7-2 and TRBJ2-5, is as follows: GAGVSQSPSNKVTEKGKDVELRCDPISGHTALYWYRQSLGQGLEFLIYFQGNSAPDKSGLPSDRFSAERTGGSVSTLTIQRTQQEDSAVYLCASSLKRGYQETQYFGPGTRLLVL.

This clonotype was counted many times. V is TRBV4-1 and J is TRBJ1-5; D possibly corresponds to TRBD1 (5 bases). V was trimmed by 1 base and J by 0 bases, leaving 7 bases between them. Per the germline V gene, CDR1 is MGHRA and CDR2 is YSYEKL. CDR3 length: 15 amino acids. CDR3 nucleotides: TGCGCCAGCAGCCAAGGACAGTTTAGCAATCAGCCCCAGCATTTT. It yields the protein CASSQGQFSNQPQHF.

The V call is TRBV29-1, the J call TRBJ2-3; D is unresolved. Germline CDR1 and CDR2: SQVTM and ANQGSEA. This CDR3 spans 12 amino acids. V lost 3 bases, J lost 4 bases, and 8 bases lay in between. Here the CDR3 DNA reads TGCAGCGTTGACGGCTCCCCAGATACGCAGTATTTT. Translated: CSVDGSPDTQYF.

This chain links TRBV15 with TRBJ2-1, with 7 bases matching TRBD2. Germline CDR1 is LNHNV and CDR2 is YYDKDF (reference sequence). The ends lost 3 bases at V and 6 bases at J; junction bases unmatched: 5. The CDR3 totals 14 residues. The CDR3 here is CATSRGRGTNEQFF. The CDR3 nucleotides are TGTGCCACCAGCAGGGGGCGGGGGACCAATGAGCAGTTCTTC. The full variable domain, rest sourced from reference TRBV15 and TRBJ2-1, is DAMVIQNPRYQVTQFGKPVTLSCSQTLNHNVMYWYQQKSSQAPKLLFHYYDKDFNNEADTPDNFQSRRPNTSFCFLDIRSPGLGDTAMYLCATSRGRGTNEQFFGPGTRLTVL.

This clonotype was counted at least ten times. CDR3 sequence (DNA): TGTGCCAGTAGTGGATCGGACAGGGCCCTCTACGAGCAGTACTTC. Translating gives CASSGSDRALYEQYF. The chain combines TRBV19 with TRBJ2-7; 8 bases are shared with TRBD1. Germline CDR1 and CDR2: LNHDA and SQIVND (reference sequence). The V segment lost 5 bases and the J segment 3 bases; nucleotides outside the gene matches: 9. CDR3 length: 15 amino acids.

This clonotype was counted at least ten times. The chain uses TRBV11-2 and TRBJ1-2, with no clear D. Germline CDR1 SGHAT, CDR2 FQNNGV. The V end was cut by 5 bases, the J end by 7 bases, with 14 bases between. This CDR3 comprises 13 residues. CDR3 region: CASSPTSAGGYTF. DNA for the CDR3: TGTGCCAGCAGCCCTACTTCCGCCGGTGGCTACACCTTC.

The chain couples TRBV5-6 to TRBJ2-7, with D tentatively TRBD1 or TRBD2 (5 bases each). Germline V gene data show CDR1 as SGHDT and CDR2 as YYEEEE. V lost 4 bases and J 3 bases, leaving 20 bases between the germline ends. This CDR3 comprises 16 residues. The CDR3 region has the DNA TGTGCCAGCAGCAAGGGACCTCCGAGCGGATACTACGAGCAGTACTTC. It codes for CASSKGPPSGYYEQYF.

This clonotype was picked up many times. The rearrangement links TRBV29-1 to TRBJ2-7; perhaps TRBD1 as D (6 bases). Trimming took off 4 bases at V and 2 bases at J, with 9 bases between the two ends. The CDR3 runs to 12 residues. The V gene's germline CDR1 is SQVTM and CDR2 ANQGSEA. CDR3 loop: CSVGGQAYEQYF. The DNA of the CDR3 is TGCAGCGTTGGGGGACAAGCCTACGAGCAGTACTTC.

The chain carries TRBV10-1 and TRBJ2-3; the match to TRBD2 covers 8 bases. This CDR3 is 18 amino acids long. CDR1 is WNHNN, CDR2 SYGVQD, per germline (reference sequence). The J segment lost 1 base and the V segment lost 0 bases, leaving 9 bases of the junction unmatched. CDR3 residues: CASSESGLGGAGTDTQYF. CDR3 in DNA: TGCGCCAGCAGTGAGTCGGGACTAGGGGGTGCGGGCACAGATACGCAGTATTTT.

This clonotype was counted at least ten times. V is TRBV15 and J is TRBJ2-7; the D gene is possibly TRBD1 (5 bases). V lost 0 bases and J lost 3, with 6 bases in between. The CDR3 sequence is 13 residues long. Looked up from germline, CDR1 is LNHNV and CDR2 is YYDKDF (reference sequence). CDR3 amino acids: CATSRETDYEQYF. In DNA form, the CDR3 reads TGTGCCACCAGCAGAGAGACAGACTACGAGCAGTACTTC.

This clonotype appeared many times. This rearrangement joins TRBV6-5 to TRBJ1-2, with 9 bases matching TRBD1. The CDR3 consists of 13 residues. The germline CDR1 and CDR2 sequences are MNHEY and SVGAGI. Unmatched junction bases numbered 3, after V lost 6 bases and J lost 4 bases. The CDR3 DNA reads as TGTGCCAGCAGCAGGGGACAGGGCTATGGCTACACCTTC. Amino acids: CASSRGQGYGYTF.

The sample holds many counts of this clonotype. V gene TRBV19 combines with J gene TRBJ2-2; possibly TRBD1 for D (6 bases). Trimming pared 7 bases from V and 0 bases from J, leaving 12 bases between. There are 15 residues in the CDR3. Germline V gene data show CDR1 as LNHDA and CDR2 as SQIVND (reference sequence). The CDR3 nucleotides read TGTGCCAGTATCTCCCAGGGGCCGAACACCGGGGAGCTGTTTTTT. Encoded protein: CASISQGPNTGELFF.

This clonotype was seen ten or more times. V is TRBV12-3 or TRBV12-4 and J is TRBJ1-1; D is possibly TRBD1 (5 bases). The CDR3 runs to 14 residues. V was pared by 6 bases and J by 4 bases, with 15 bases between. The CDR3 sequence is CASSPTDPSTEAFF. DNA of the CDR3: TGTGCCAGCAGCCCGACAGACCCCAGCACTGAAGCTTTCTTT.

The chain couples TRBV18 to TRBJ2-1, with D perhaps assigned TRBD1 or TRBD2 (5 bases each). The CDR3 runs 13 residues. The germline V gene encodes CDR1 KGHSH and CDR2 LQKENI. Trimming took off 3 bases at V and 10 bases at J, with 13 bases between the two ends. The CDR3 DNA follows: TGTGCCAGCTCACCGCCTCCGGGACGGGAGCAGTTCTTC. Translation gives CASSPPPGREQFF.

The sample holds many counts of this clonotype. The DNA for the CDR3 is TGTGCCAGCAGCGCTCACAGGGGCAGAAACACTGAAGCTTTCTTT. It is translated as CASSAHRGRNTEAFF. The genes are TRBV7-6 and TRBJ1-1; 7 bases align to TRBD1. This CDR3 has 15 amino acids. Germline V gene lookup returns CDR1 SGHVS and CDR2 FNYEAQ. V gave up 5 bases and J gave up 2 bases; unmatched junction bases: 8.

Comments on this clonotype: In this CDR3 the conserved last residue, phenylalanine or tryptophan, is missing, so a read error is likely. The chain couples TRBV5-1 to TRBJ2-7; tentatively, D is TRBD2 (5 bases). V shed 5 bases and J shed 7 bases, with 13 bases lying between them. The CDR3 totals 12 residues. The V gene's germline CDR1 is SGHRS and CDR2 YFSETQ. CDR3 DNA sequence: TGCGCCAGCAGTCTACGGACGGGAGAGCAGTACTAC. It translates to CASSLRTGEQYY.